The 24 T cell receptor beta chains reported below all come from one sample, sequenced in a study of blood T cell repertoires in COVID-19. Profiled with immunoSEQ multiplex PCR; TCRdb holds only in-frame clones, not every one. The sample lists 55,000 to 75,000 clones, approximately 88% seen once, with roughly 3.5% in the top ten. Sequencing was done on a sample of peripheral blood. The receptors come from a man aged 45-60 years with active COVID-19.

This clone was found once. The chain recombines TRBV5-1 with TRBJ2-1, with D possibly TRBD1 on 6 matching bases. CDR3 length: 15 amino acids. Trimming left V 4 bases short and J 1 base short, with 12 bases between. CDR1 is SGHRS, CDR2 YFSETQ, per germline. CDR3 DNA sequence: TGCGCCAGCAGCCCAACTCAGGGGTCCTACAATGAGCAGTTCTTC. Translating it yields CASSPTQGSYNEQFF.

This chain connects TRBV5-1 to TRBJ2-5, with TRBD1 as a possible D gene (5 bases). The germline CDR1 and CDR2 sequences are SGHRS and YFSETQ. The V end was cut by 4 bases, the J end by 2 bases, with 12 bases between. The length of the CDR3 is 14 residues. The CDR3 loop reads CASSARQLQETQYF. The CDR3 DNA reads TGCGCCAGCAGCGCCCGACAGCTACAAGAGACCCAGTACTTC.

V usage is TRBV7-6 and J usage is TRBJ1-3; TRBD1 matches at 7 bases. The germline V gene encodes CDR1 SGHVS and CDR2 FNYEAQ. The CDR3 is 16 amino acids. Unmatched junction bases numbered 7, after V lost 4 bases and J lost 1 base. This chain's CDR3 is CASSSPTGSSGNTIYF. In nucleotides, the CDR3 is TGTGCCAGCAGCTCGCCGACAGGGTCGTCTGGAAACACCATATATTTT. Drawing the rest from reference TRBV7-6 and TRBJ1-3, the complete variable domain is GAGVSQSPRYKVTKRGQDVALRCDPISGHVSLYWYRQALGQGPEFLTYFNYEAQQDKSGLPNDRFSAERPEGSISTLTIQRTEQRDSAMYRCASSSPTGSSGNTIYFGEGSWLTVV.

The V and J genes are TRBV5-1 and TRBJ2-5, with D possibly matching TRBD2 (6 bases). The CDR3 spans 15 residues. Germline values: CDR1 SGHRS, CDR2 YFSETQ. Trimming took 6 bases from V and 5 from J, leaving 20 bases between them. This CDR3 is CASITGTEGWETQYF. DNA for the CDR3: TGCGCCAGCATCACCGGGACTGAGGGGTGGGAGACCCAGTACTTC.

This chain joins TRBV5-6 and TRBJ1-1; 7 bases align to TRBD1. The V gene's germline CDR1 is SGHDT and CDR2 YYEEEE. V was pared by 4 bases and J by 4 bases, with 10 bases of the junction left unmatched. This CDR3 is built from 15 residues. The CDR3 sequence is CASSTSFRDSTEAFF. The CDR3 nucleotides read TGTGCCAGCAGCACCTCTTTCCGGGACAGCACTGAAGCTTTCTTT.

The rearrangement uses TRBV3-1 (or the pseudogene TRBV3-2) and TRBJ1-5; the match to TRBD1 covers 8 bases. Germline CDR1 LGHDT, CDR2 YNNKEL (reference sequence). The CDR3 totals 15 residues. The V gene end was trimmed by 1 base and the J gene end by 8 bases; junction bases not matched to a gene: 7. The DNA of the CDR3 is TGTGCCAGCAGCCAAGGGGGCAGGGGGCGCGAGCCCCAGCATTTT. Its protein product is CASSQGGRGREPQHF.

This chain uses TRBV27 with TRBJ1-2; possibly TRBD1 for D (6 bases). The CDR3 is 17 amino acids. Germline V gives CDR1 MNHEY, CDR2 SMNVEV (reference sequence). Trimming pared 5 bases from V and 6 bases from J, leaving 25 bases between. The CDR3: CASSPDRLPFRDDGYTF. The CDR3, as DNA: TGTGCCAGCAGTCCAGACAGGCTCCCCTTTAGAGATGATGGCTACACCTTC.

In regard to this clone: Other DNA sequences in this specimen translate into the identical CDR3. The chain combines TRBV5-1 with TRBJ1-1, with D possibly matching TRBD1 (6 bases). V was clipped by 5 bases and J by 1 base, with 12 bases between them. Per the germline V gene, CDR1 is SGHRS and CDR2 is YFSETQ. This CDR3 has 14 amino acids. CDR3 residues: CASSPGHQNTEAFF. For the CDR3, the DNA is TGCGCCAGCAGTCCGGGACACCAGAACACTGAAGCTTTCTTT. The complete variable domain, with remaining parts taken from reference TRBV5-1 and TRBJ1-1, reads KAGVTQTPRYLIKTRGQQVTLSCSPISGHRSVSWYQQTPGQGLQFLFEYFSETQRNKGNFPGRFSGRQFSNSRSEMNVSTLELGDSALYLCASSPGHQNTEAFFGQGTRLTVV.

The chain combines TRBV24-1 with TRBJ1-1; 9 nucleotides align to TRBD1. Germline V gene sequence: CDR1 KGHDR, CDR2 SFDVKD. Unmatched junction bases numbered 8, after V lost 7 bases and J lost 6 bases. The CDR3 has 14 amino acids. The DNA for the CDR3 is TGTGCCACCAGCTGGACAGGGGTCGACGCTGAAGCTTTCTTT. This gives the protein CATSWTGVDAEAFF.

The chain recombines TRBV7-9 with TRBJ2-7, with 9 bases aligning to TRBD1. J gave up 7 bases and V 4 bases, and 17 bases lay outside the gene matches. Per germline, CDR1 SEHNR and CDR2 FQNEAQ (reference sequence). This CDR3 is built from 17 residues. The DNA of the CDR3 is TGTGCCAGCAGCTCCCCGGGACAGGGATACGGGGTACGGGAGCAGTACTTC. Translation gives CASSSPGQGYGVREQYF.

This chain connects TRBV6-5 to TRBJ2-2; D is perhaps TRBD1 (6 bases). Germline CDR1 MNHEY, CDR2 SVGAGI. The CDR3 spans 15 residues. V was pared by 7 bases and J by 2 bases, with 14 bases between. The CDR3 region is CASTFRGPNTGELFF. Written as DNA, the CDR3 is TGTGCCAGCACCTTCAGGGGACCCAACACCGGGGAGCTGTTTTTT.

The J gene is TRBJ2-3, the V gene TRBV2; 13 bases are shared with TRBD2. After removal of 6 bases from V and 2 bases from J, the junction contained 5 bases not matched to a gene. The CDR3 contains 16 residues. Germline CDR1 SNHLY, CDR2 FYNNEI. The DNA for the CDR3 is TGTGCCAGCAGGGGACTAGCGGGGTTTTTCACAGATACGCAGTATTTT. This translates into CASRGLAGFFTDTQYF.

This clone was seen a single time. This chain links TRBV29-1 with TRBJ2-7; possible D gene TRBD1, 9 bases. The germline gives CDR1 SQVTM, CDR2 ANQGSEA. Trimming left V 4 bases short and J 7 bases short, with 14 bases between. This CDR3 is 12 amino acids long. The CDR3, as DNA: TGCAGCGTTGCGGGGGGGACAGGGGAGCAGTACTTC. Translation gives CSVAGGTGEQYF.

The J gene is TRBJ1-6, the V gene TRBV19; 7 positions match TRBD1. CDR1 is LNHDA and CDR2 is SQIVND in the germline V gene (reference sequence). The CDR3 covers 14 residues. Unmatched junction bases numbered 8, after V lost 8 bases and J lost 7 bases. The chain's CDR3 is CASQTGTANSPLHF. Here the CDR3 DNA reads TGTGCCAGTCAGACCGGGACAGCCAATTCACCCCTCCACTTT.

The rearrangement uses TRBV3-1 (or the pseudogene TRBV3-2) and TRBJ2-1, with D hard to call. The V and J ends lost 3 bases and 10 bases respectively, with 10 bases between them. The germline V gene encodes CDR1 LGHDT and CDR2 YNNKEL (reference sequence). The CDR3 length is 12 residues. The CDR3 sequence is CASSQLGGEQFF. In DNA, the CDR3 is TGTGCCAGCAGCCAGCTTGGTGGCGAGCAGTTCTTC.

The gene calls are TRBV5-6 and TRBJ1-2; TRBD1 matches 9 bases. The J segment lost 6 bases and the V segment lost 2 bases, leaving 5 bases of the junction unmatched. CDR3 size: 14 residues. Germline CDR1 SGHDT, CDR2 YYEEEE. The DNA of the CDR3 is TGTGCCAGCAGCTTACGGACAGGGGTGAATGGCTACACCTTC. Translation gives CASSLRTGVNGYTF.

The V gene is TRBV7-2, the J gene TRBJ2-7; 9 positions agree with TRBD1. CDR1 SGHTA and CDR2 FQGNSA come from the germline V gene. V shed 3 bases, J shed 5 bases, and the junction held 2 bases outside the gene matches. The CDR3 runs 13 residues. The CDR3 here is CASSFRTGDEQYF. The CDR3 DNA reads TGTGCCAGCAGCTTCAGGACAGGGGACGAGCAGTACTTC.

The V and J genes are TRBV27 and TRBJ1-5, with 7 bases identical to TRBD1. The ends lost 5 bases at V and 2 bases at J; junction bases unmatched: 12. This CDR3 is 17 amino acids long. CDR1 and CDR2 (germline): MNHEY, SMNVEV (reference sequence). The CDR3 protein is CASSTDPTGSGNQPQHF. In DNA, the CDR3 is TGTGCCAGCAGTACTGACCCGACAGGGAGTGGCAATCAGCCCCAGCATTTT.

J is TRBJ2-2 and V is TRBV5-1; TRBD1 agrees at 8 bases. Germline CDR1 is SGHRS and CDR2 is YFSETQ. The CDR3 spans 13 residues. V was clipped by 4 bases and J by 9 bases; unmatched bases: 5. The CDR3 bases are TGCGCCAGCAGCGGAGACAGGGGCAGGGAGCTGTTTTTT. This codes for CASSGDRGRELFF.

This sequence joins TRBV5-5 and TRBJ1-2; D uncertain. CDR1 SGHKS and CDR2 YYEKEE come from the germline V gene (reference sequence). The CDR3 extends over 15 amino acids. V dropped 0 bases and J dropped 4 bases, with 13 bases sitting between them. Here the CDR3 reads CASSLAPLGSYGYTF. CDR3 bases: TGTGCCAGCAGCTTGGCACCCCTTGGGAGCTATGGCTACACCTTC.

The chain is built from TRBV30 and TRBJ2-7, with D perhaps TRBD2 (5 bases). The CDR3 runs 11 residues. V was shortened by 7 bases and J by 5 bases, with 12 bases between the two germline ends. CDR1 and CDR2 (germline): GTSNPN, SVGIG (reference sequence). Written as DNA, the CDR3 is TGTGCCTCCGGGATGGAGGACGAGCAGTACTTC. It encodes CASGMEDEQYF. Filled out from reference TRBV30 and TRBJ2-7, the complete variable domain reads SQTIHQWPATLVQPVGSPLSLECTVEGTSNPNLYWYRQAAGRGLQLLFYSVGIGQISSEVPQNLSASRPQDRQFILSSKKLLLSDSGFYLCASGMEDEQYFGPGTRLTVT.

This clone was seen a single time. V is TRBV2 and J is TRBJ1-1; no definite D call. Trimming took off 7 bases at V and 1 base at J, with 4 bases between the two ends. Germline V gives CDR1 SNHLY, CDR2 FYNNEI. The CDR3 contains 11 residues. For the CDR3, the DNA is TGTGCCAGCATACAGAACACTGAAGCTTTCTTT. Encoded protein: CASIQNTEAFF.

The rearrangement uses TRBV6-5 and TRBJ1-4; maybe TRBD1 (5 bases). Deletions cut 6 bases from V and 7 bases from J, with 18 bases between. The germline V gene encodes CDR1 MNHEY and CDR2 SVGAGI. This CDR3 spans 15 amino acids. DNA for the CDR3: TGTGCCAGCAGGCCAGGGTATGGGATTAGTGAAAAACTGTTTTTT. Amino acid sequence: CASRPGYGISEKLFF.

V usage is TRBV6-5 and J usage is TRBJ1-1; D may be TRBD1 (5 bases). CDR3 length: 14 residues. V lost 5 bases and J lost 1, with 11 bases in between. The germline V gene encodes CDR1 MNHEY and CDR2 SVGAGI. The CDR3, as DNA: TGTGCCAGCAGTCAAACCACAGGGAACACTGAAGCTTTCTTT. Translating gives CASSQTTGNTEAFF.